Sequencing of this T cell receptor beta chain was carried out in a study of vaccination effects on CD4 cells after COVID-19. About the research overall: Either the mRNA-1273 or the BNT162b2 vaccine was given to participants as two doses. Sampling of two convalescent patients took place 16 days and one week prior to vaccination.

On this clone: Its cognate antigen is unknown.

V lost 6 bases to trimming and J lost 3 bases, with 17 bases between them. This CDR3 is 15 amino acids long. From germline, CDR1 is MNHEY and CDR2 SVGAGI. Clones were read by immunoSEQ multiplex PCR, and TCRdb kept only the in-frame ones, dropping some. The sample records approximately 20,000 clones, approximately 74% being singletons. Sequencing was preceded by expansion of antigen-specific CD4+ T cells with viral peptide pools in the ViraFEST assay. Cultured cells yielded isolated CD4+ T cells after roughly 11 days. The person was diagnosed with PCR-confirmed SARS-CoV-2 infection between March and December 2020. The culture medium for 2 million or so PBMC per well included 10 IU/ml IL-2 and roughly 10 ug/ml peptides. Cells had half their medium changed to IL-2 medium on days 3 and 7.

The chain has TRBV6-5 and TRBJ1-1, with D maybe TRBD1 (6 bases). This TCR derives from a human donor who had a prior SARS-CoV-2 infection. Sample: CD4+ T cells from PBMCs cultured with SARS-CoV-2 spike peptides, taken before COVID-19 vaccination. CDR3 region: CASSHEQGWDTEAFF. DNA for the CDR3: TGTGCCAGCAGCCATGAACAGGGCTGGGACACTGAAGCTTTCTTT.